A selection of T cell receptor beta chains follows, all from one sample in a study of T cell repertoires in ileal Crohn's disease. The method was immunoSEQ multiplex PCR; TCRdb's version includes in-frame clones alone and lacks a portion of them. This table holds tens of thousands of clones, 80% found once. Sequenced: ileal tissue. The source is an adult with Crohn's disease. The CDR3 runs from the conserved cysteine through the conserved F or W. A D gene is named only where the DNA matches it firmly. Only some rows state a clone size, as once, few, many or a class for expanded clones.

clone_size: NA; cdr3_length: 14; j_call: TRBJ1-4; v_call: TRBV18; d_call: NA; cdr3_nt: TGTGCCAGCTCACCACGGGGGGACGGTGAAAAACTGTTTTTT; cdr3_aa: CASSPRGDGEKLFF
clone_size: NA; cdr3_length: 15; j_call: TRBJ2-1; v_call: TRBV5-1; d_call: NA; cdr3_nt: TGCGCCAGCAGCCCGTCTAGCGCTTGGGGCAATGAGCAGTTCTTC; cdr3_aa: CASSPSSAWGNEQFF
clone_size: NA; cdr3_length: 13; j_call: TRBJ1-2; v_call: TRBV6-1; d_call: NA; cdr3_nt: TGTGCCAGCAGTACCTTCTCCAGCTATGGCTACACCTTC; cdr3_aa: CASSTFSSYGYTF
clone_size: NA; cdr3_length: 15; j_call: TRBJ1-2; v_call: TRBV6-5; d_call: TRBD1; cdr3_nt: TGTGCCAGCAGTTACTCGGCTGGGACAGTCTATGGCTACACCTTC; cdr3_aa: CASSYSAGTVYGYTF
clone_size: NA; cdr3_length: 13; j_call: TRBJ1-1; v_call: TRBV10-3; d_call: NA; cdr3_nt: TGTGCCATTACACGGGAGGGGTACACTGAAGCTTTCTTT; cdr3_aa: CAITREGYTEAFF
clone_size: NA; cdr3_length: 15; j_call: TRBJ2-7; v_call: TRBV29-1; d_call: NA; cdr3_nt: TGCAGCGCCTCGGGTTGGGGCGGCGGAACCTACGAGCAGTACTTC; cdr3_aa: CSASGWGGGTYEQYF
clone_size: NA; cdr3_length: 13; j_call: TRBJ2-7; v_call: TRBV7-3; d_call: TRBD1; cdr3_nt: TGTGCCAGCAGCTTAGGGACAGCCTACGAGCAGTACTTC; cdr3_aa: CASSLGTAYEQYF
clone_size: once; cdr3_length: 15; j_call: TRBJ2-1; v_call: TRBV5-1; d_call: NA; cdr3_nt: TGCGCCAGCAGCTTGGAGGGGACTGGATACAATGAGCAGTTCTTC; cdr3_aa: CASSLEGTGYNEQFF
clone_size: NA; cdr3_length: 13; j_call: TRBJ2-2; v_call: TRBV25-1; d_call: NA; cdr3_nt: TGTGCCGGCAGTGAAGGGGGGTCCGGGGAGCTGTTTTTT; cdr3_aa: CAGSEGGSGELFF
clone_size: NA; cdr3_length: 11; j_call: TRBJ2-7; v_call: TRBV5-6; d_call: NA; cdr3_nt: TGTGCCAGCAGCTCTACCTACGAGCAGTACTTC; cdr3_aa: CASSSTYEQYF
clone_size: NA; cdr3_length: 18; j_call: TRBJ1-1; v_call: TRBV5-1; d_call: NA; cdr3_nt: TGCGCCAGCAGCTTCGATCAATCCGTTGCACTCATGAACACTGAAGCTTTCTTT; cdr3_aa: CASSFDQSVALMNTEAFF
clone_size: NA; cdr3_length: 12; j_call: TRBJ2-7; v_call: TRBV30; d_call: NA; cdr3_nt: TGTGCCTGGAGTGTACAGAGCTACGAGCAGTACTTC; cdr3_aa: CAWSVQSYEQYF
clone_size: NA; cdr3_length: 12; j_call: TRBJ2-5; v_call: TRBV2; d_call: NA; cdr3_nt: TGTGCCAGCAGGCGGGGTCAAGAGACCCAGTACTTC; cdr3_aa: CASRRGQETQYF
clone_size: few; cdr3_length: 13; j_call: TRBJ2-7; v_call: TRBV6-5; d_call: TRBD2; cdr3_nt: TGTGCCAGCAGTCTACTAGCGGGAGGCGAGCAGTACTTC; cdr3_aa: CASSLLAGGEQYF
clone_size: NA; cdr3_length: 16; j_call: TRBJ2-2; v_call: TRBV4-3; d_call: TRBD1; cdr3_nt: TGCGCCAGCAGCCCCGGGACAGGGACGAACACCGGGGAGCTGTTTTTT; cdr3_aa: CASSPGTGTNTGELFF
clone_size: NA; cdr3_length: 20; j_call: TRBJ2-2; v_call: TRBV5-1; d_call: NA; cdr3_nt: TGCGCCAGCAGCTTTTATCAAAGAAGCCAAAATACAGATAACACCGGGGAGCTGTTTTTT; cdr3_aa: CASSFYQRSQNTDNTGELFF
clone_size: NA; cdr3_length: 16; j_call: TRBJ1-3; v_call: TRBV30; d_call: NA; cdr3_nt: TGTGCCTGGAGTCCACAATGGGGCTCGACAGGAAACACCATATATTTT; cdr3_aa: CAWSPQWGSTGNTIYF
clone_size: once; cdr3_length: 15; j_call: TRBJ2-7; v_call: TRBV5-4; d_call: TRBD2; cdr3_nt: TGTGCCAGCAGCTCTGGCGGGACTAGTAGGTACGAGCAGTACTTC; cdr3_aa: CASSSGGTSRYEQYF
clone_size: NA; cdr3_length: 14; j_call: TRBJ1-3; v_call: TRBV2; d_call: TRBD1; cdr3_nt: TGTGCCAGCCGGACAGGGGGCCTCGGGAACACCATATATTTT; cdr3_aa: CASRTGGLGNTIYF
clone_size: NA; cdr3_length: 14; j_call: TRBJ2-7; v_call: TRBV4-3; d_call: TRBD1; cdr3_nt: TGCGCCAGCAGCCTAAGTGGGACAGGGAGCGAGCAGTACTTC; cdr3_aa: CASSLSGTGSEQYF
clone_size: once; cdr3_length: 11; j_call: TRBJ1-2; v_call: TRBV29-1; d_call: NA; cdr3_nt: TGCAGCGTACAGGTTAACTATGGCTACACCTTC; cdr3_aa: CSVQVNYGYTF
clone_size: NA; cdr3_length: 14; j_call: TRBJ2-7; v_call: TRBV28; d_call: NA; cdr3_nt: TGTGCCAGCAGTTTATCCCAGGATCGGAACGAGCAGTACTTC; cdr3_aa: CASSLSQDRNEQYF
clone_size: NA; cdr3_length: 15; j_call: TRBJ2-1; v_call: TRBV11-1; d_call: TRBD2; cdr3_nt: TGTGCCAGCAGCCCCCGGACTAGCGGGAGCAATGAGCAGTTCTTC; cdr3_aa: CASSPRTSGSNEQFF
clone_size: NA; cdr3_length: 13; j_call: TRBJ2-1; v_call: TRBV4-1; d_call: TRBD2; cdr3_nt: TGCGCCAGCGCGGGGGGGAATAAGGATGAGCAGTTCTTC; cdr3_aa: CASAGGNKDEQFF
clone_size: once; cdr3_length: 14; j_call: TRBJ2-1; v_call: TRBV27; d_call: TRBD1; cdr3_nt: TGTGCCAGCAGAGGACAGGCTCGAGGAAATGAGCAGTTCTTC; cdr3_aa: CASRGQARGNEQFF
clone_size: NA; cdr3_length: 14; j_call: TRBJ1-2; v_call: TRBV27; d_call: NA; cdr3_nt: TGTGCCAGCAGTTTCCTTGGCAGGGGTTGGGGCTACACCTTC; cdr3_aa: CASSFLGRGWGYTF
clone_size: few; cdr3_length: 15; j_call: TRBJ2-5; v_call: TRBV7-7; d_call: TRBD1; cdr3_nt: TGTGCTAGCAGCTTAGCGACAGGGGGAGGGGAGACCCAGTACTTC; cdr3_aa: CASSLATGGGETQYF
clone_size: NA; cdr3_length: 15; j_call: TRBJ1-1; v_call: TRBV7-2; d_call: NA; cdr3_nt: TGTGCCAGCAGCTTGTCCCCAGGGGCAAACACTGAAGCTTTCTTT; cdr3_aa: CASSLSPGANTEAFF
clone_size: NA; cdr3_length: 17; j_call: TRBJ2-1; v_call: TRBV7-2; d_call: TRBD2; cdr3_nt: TGTGCCAGCAGCTTAGGCTCTAGCGGGGGGGTAAAAAATGAGCAGTTCTTC; cdr3_aa: CASSLGSSGGVKNEQFF
clone_size: NA; cdr3_length: 12; j_call: TRBJ2-3; v_call: TRBV29-1; d_call: NA; cdr3_nt: TGCAGCGTCCGGTCAGGGGCAGATACGCAGTATTTT; cdr3_aa: CSVRSGADTQYF
clone_size: NA; cdr3_length: 13; j_call: TRBJ1-1; v_call: TRBV10-3; d_call: NA; cdr3_nt: TGTGCCATCAGTGAGAACCCGGGACAAGAAGCTTTCTTT; cdr3_aa: CAISENPGQEAFF
clone_size: few; cdr3_length: 14; j_call: TRBJ2-3; v_call: TRBV6-5; d_call: NA; cdr3_nt: TGTGCCAGCACATTTGATGTGGCCACAGATACGCAGTATTTT; cdr3_aa: CASTFDVATDTQYF
clone_size: NA; cdr3_length: 15; j_call: TRBJ2-1; v_call: TRBV5-1; d_call: TRBD2; cdr3_nt: TGCGCCAGCAGCCCCTGGACTAGCGGGCTGGATGAGCAGTTCTTC; cdr3_aa: CASSPWTSGLDEQFF
clone_size: NA; cdr3_length: 19; j_call: TRBJ2-6; v_call: TRBV27; d_call: TRBD1; cdr3_nt: TGTGCCAGCAGTTTATCCCTGCAGGGGGCTCGCCCTGGGGCCAACGTCCTGACTTTC; cdr3_aa: CASSLSLQGARPGANVLTF
clone_size: NA; cdr3_length: 15; j_call: TRBJ2-7; v_call: TRBV6-5; d_call: TRBD2; cdr3_nt: TGTGCCAGCAGTGTTTCTAGCGGGAGGGCCTACGGGCAGTACTTC; cdr3_aa: CASSVSSGRAYGQYF
clone_size: NA; cdr3_length: 16; j_call: TRBJ2-1; v_call: TRBV7-3; d_call: NA; cdr3_nt: TGTGCCAGCAGCTTAACGCAGGGTAGCTCCTACAATGAGCAGTTCTTC; cdr3_aa: CASSLTQGSSYNEQFF
clone_size: once; cdr3_length: 16; j_call: TRBJ2-1; v_call: TRBV7-3; d_call: TRBD2; cdr3_nt: TGTGCCAGCAGCTTAGGCGGGGGGCCAGAGTACAATGAGCAGTTCTTC; cdr3_aa: CASSLGGGPEYNEQFF
clone_size: NA; cdr3_length: 16; j_call: TRBJ2-4; v_call: TRBV19; d_call: NA; cdr3_nt: TGTGCCAGTAGTATGGGCAGTCTCAGCGGGCGGAACATTCAGTACTTC; cdr3_aa: CASSMGSLSGRNIQYF
clone_size: NA; cdr3_length: 13; j_call: TRBJ2-1; v_call: TRBV11-2; d_call: NA; cdr3_nt: TGTGCCAGCTCTGAGGGGGTGAACAATGAGCAGTTCTTC; cdr3_aa: CASSEGVNNEQFF
clone_size: NA; cdr3_length: 14; j_call: TRBJ1-3; v_call: TRBV4-3; d_call: NA; cdr3_nt: TGCGCCAGCAGCCATTACAGGGCACGGAACACCATATATTTT; cdr3_aa: CASSHYRARNTIYF
clone_size: few; cdr3_length: 13; j_call: TRBJ2-7; v_call: TRBV2; d_call: NA; cdr3_nt: TGTGCCACCAATTTGGCACCGTGGGCCGAGCAGTACTTC; cdr3_aa: CATNLAPWAEQYF
clone_size: NA; cdr3_length: 14; j_call: TRBJ1-2; v_call: TRBV6-4; d_call: TRBD1; cdr3_nt: TGTGCCAGCAGTTACAGGGGCGCCAACTATGGCTACACCTTC; cdr3_aa: CASSYRGANYGYTF
clone_size: few; cdr3_length: 14; j_call: TRBJ2-7; v_call: TRBV19; d_call: NA; cdr3_nt: TGTGCCAGTAGTCGAACGGGGAACTCCTACGAGCAGTACTTC; cdr3_aa: CASSRTGNSYEQYF
clone_size: NA; cdr3_length: 14; j_call: TRBJ1-5; v_call: TRBV5-1; d_call: NA; cdr3_nt: TGCGCCAGCAGCTTGGAACCCGGGATTCAGCCCCAGCATTTT; cdr3_aa: CASSLEPGIQPQHF
clone_size: NA; cdr3_length: 16; j_call: TRBJ2-7; v_call: TRBV5-1; d_call: TRBD1; cdr3_nt: TGCGCCAGCAGCTTGGCGGGACAGGGGGCTTCCTACGGGCAGTACTTC; cdr3_aa: CASSLAGQGASYGQYF
clone_size: NA; cdr3_length: 17; j_call: TRBJ2-1; v_call: TRBV5-1; d_call: TRBD1; cdr3_nt: TGCGCCAGCAAAGGAATAGGGGGCGTAGACGCCTACAATGAGCAGTTCTTC; cdr3_aa: CASKGIGGVDAYNEQFF
clone_size: NA; cdr3_length: 15; j_call: TRBJ2-2; v_call: TRBV9; d_call: TRBD2; cdr3_nt: TGTGCCAGCAGCGTGGGCGGGGGGCTCTTCGGGGAGCTGTTTTTT; cdr3_aa: CASSVGGGLFGELFF
clone_size: NA; cdr3_length: 15; j_call: TRBJ2-1; v_call: TRBV5-1; d_call: TRBD1; cdr3_nt: TGCGCCAGCAGCCCCTTCGAAGGGACAGGTTATGAGCAGTTCTTC; cdr3_aa: CASSPFEGTGYEQFF
clone_size: once; cdr3_length: 15; j_call: TRBJ2-1; v_call: TRBV19; d_call: TRBD2; cdr3_nt: TGTGCCAGTAGTGTCGGGACTAGCGGGACCAATGAGCAGTTCTTC; cdr3_aa: CASSVGTSGTNEQFF
clone_size: once; cdr3_length: 20; j_call: TRBJ2-4; v_call: TRBV15; d_call: TRBD2; cdr3_nt: TGTGCCACCAGCAGAGATCCCCCGGGGGGATATACCGTAGCCAAAAACATTCAGTACTTC; cdr3_aa: CATSRDPPGGYTVAKNIQYF
clone_size: NA; cdr3_length: 17; j_call: TRBJ2-7; v_call: TRBV9; d_call: NA; cdr3_nt: TGTGCCAGCAGCGACCGGGCGTTTTGGACTGGACCCTACGAGCAGTACTTC; cdr3_aa: CASSDRAFWTGPYEQYF
clone_size: NA; cdr3_length: 14; j_call: TRBJ2-1; v_call: TRBV5-1; d_call: NA; cdr3_nt: TGCGCCAGCAGATCGACGGGCTCCTACAATGAGCAGTTCTTC; cdr3_aa: CASRSTGSYNEQFF
clone_size: NA; cdr3_length: 11; j_call: TRBJ2-5; v_call: TRBV20-1; d_call: TRBD1; cdr3_nt: TGCAGTGCTCGGGACAGAGAGACCCAGTACTTC; cdr3_aa: CSARDRETQYF
clone_size: NA; cdr3_length: 12; j_call: TRBJ2-7; v_call: TRBV30; d_call: NA; cdr3_nt: TGTGCCTGGCAGTCGGGGGTAGGCGAGCAGTACTTC; cdr3_aa: CAWQSGVGEQYF
clone_size: NA; cdr3_length: 14; j_call: TRBJ2-7; v_call: TRBV4-1; d_call: NA; cdr3_nt: TGCGCCAGCAGCCCGGGTTTTCGAGGCTACGAGCAGTACTTC; cdr3_aa: CASSPGFRGYEQYF
clone_size: NA; cdr3_length: 17; j_call: TRBJ2-3; v_call: TRBV5-1; d_call: TRBD2; cdr3_nt: TGCGCCAGCAGCCACGGGACTAGCGGGGGAGGCACAGATACGCAGTATTTT; cdr3_aa: CASSHGTSGGGTDTQYF
clone_size: NA; cdr3_length: 14; j_call: TRBJ1-1; v_call: TRBV5-4; d_call: NA; cdr3_nt: TGTGCCAGCAGCCTACGGGTGGTGAACACTGAAGCTTTCTTT; cdr3_aa: CASSLRVVNTEAFF